This paragraph reports one T cell receptor beta chain. It lacks a known antigen. Base qualities were left out, and no much larger clone turns up one base away. This specimen comes from a study of blood T cell repertoires in COVID-19 (TCRdb year 2020). Regarding the research as a whole: Samples from collaborators originated in the United States, Italy and Spain and spanned both the acute and convalescent phases of COVID-19. The prospective study material was composed of cDNA or gDNA derived from T cells, B-cell-depleted T cells, or PBMCs. The dataset comprised deeply sampled blood TCRbeta repertoires from subjects exposed to, actively infected with, or recovered from COVID-19. The repertoires were released in a freely available public database meant as a resource for research on the immune response to SARS-CoV-2. Samples were obtained from the ongoing ImmuneRACE study (first 160 participants) and from 950 to 1,500 subjects provided by 6 global collaborators. A de-identified subject ID, COVID-19 status, age in years and sex were almost always included in the sample metadata. Where HLA class I and class II types were available, the types were taken from metadata supplied by the sample provider, not from assay-based typing. Overall results and qualifications from the work: How much clinical and demographic metadata was included differed by source and by participant, and the metadata was provided uncurated.

Compared with germline, V lacks 4 bases and J lacks 4 bases; bases without a gene match: 11. The CDR1 and CDR2 encoded by the germline V gene (reference sequence) are GTSNPN and SVGIG. The CDR3 spans 15 residues, from the cysteine through the phenylalanine. Of all the DNA, just the CDR3 is kept, 45 bases in frame from base 1. In the prospective study, participants were about 18 to 90 years old, resided in about two dozen geographic areas of the United States, and were enrolled through a virtual design. In the prospective study, cohorts were assigned on the basis of participant-reported clinical history obtained from a screening survey and a study questionnaire. Recovered participants in ImmuneRACE Cohort 3 were defined by two consecutive negative NP/OP PCR tests, clearance by a healthcare professional, or resolution of symptoms. In the prospective study, whole blood, serum and a nasopharyngeal or oropharyngeal swab were collected from each participant by mobile phlebotomists. Prospective study participants could optionally give additional blood draws and questionnaires over an approximately 2-month period. Before DNA extraction, prospective study blood samples were shipped either frozen or at room temperature.

TCRbeta CDR3 regions were amplified from genomic DNA by means of the immunoSEQ Assay, a bias-controlled multiplex PCR. As for the original processing: Nucleated cell counts per sample were estimated from amplification of reference gene primers within the assay. To quantify the absolute abundance of each unique TCRbeta CDR3 rearrangement, sequence reads were collapsed and filtered. For each sample, productive Simpson clonality was calculated as the square root of Simpson's diversity index over productive rearrangements. The source is immuneACCESS, and TCRdb retained only in-frame sequences with V and J called. Part of the clones is not carried over; for the studies checked, unresolved V genes explain less than half of this, and the remainder is unexplained. V and J calls and clone size follow that table, whereas D and trimming were derived from the DNA. The sample yields 280,000 or so clones; around 85% were counted once. The biggest ten clones account for around 2.5% of the sample.

Sequencing was performed on PBMCs or T cells enriched from blood (not recorded which). The clonotype originates from a woman between 50 and 59 years old who had recovered from COVID-19. The rearranged segments are TRBV30 and TRBJ1-1, with 8 bases matching TRBD1. CDR3 sequence: CAWNLAGGPGTEAFF. The DNA reads TGTGCCTGGAATCTGGCAGGGGGCCCTGGCACTGAAGCTTTCTTT.